This TCR beta chain was documented in a study of blood T cell repertoires in COVID-19. Background on the study: Sites across the United States, Italy and Spain contributed samples from acute and convalescent COVID-19. The analysed material was cDNA or gDNA that came from T cells, B-cell-depleted T cells, or PBMCs.

Methods used by the authors: The authors estimated nucleated cell counts from reference gene primer amplification. Produced via immunoSEQ multiplex PCR; TCRdb's table is partial and in-frame only. V, J and clone size are taken as reported in that table, and D and trimming were inferred from the DNA itself. This table holds 100,000 or so clones, roughly four fifths found once. CDR3 length: 12 residues. CDR1 and CDR2 from the germline V gene are SGHVS and FNYEAQ. Deletions cut 5 bases from V and 5 bases from J, with 9 bases between. There are a few counts of this clone. The clonotype was recovered from a human donor in a cohort sampled during active COVID-19. The sequenced sample was peripheral blood. The rearrangement joins TRBV7-6 to TRBJ2-5; D gene unclear. As DNA, the CDR3 is TGTGCCAGCAGCCCATACAAGGAGACCCAGTACTTC. Protein product: CASSPYKETQYF.